These 29 T cell receptor beta chains came from one sample sequenced in a study of T cell responses to AZD1222 COVID-19 vaccine. Sequencing used immunoSEQ multiplex PCR; TCRdb keeps in-frame clones, though not all of them. The sample has approximately 82,000 clones, over 90% seen once; the top ten hold over 4.5%. The sample here was peripheral blood, taken on day 0 of AZD1222 vaccination. Receptor source: an adult in good health.

This chain links TRBV27 with TRBJ1-1; the match to TRBD1 covers 7 bases. Per germline, CDR1 MNHEY and CDR2 SMNVEV (reference sequence). This CDR3 region has 15 residues. The junction had 5 bases not matched to a gene; V was cut back by 4 bases and J by 0 bases. CDR3 nucleotide sequence: TGTGCCAGCAGTTCCCTCAGGGGGGTGAACACTGAAGCTTTCTTT. Residues: CASSSLRGVNTEAFF.

The rearrangement uses TRBV6-5 and TRBJ1-4, with D tentatively TRBD1 (5 bases). Trimming removed 4 bases at V and 7 bases at J, with 19 bases between. CDR3 length: 16 residues. Germline CDR1 and CDR2: MNHEY and SVGAGI. In DNA form, the CDR3 reads TGTGCCAGCAGTTCCTCCAGAGGGGCAGGAGGTGAAAAACTGTTTTTT. It specifies CASSSSRGAGGEKLFF.

The rearrangement uses TRBV5-8 and TRBJ2-3; D remains unclear. The CDR3 is made up of 14 amino acids. Trimming removed 4 bases from V and 4 bases from J, with 13 bases in between. Germline V gene data show CDR1 as SGHTS and CDR2 as YDEGEE. Here the CDR3 DNA reads TGTGCCAGCAGCCATGTAATCAGCCCAGATACGCAGTATTTT. Its translation is CASSHVISPDTQYF.

V and J are TRBV18 and TRBJ2-3; 9 positions agree with TRBD1. V dropped 2 bases and J dropped 0; count of bases not matched to a gene: 9. Germline V lookup: CDR1 KGHSH, CDR2 LQKENI. The CDR3 is 18 residues long. This CDR3 is CASSPSGQGTPSTDTQYF. The CDR3 DNA sequence: TGTGCCAGCTCACCATCGGGACAGGGAACCCCAAGCACAGATACGCAGTATTTT.

Regarding this clone: One end of the junction is discordant with germline, which a read error may explain. This chain connects TRBV6-5 to TRBJ2-6; tentative D call: TRBD2 (6 bases). CDR3 length equals 13 residues. CDR1 MNHEY and CDR2 SVGAGI come from the germline V gene. Here the CDR3 reads CARRDGGANVLTF. The CDR3 DNA sequence: TGCGCCAGGAGGGATGGCGGGGCCAACGTCCTGACTTTC.

The count of this clone is one. The rearrangement links TRBV28 to TRBJ2-3; D not certain. The CDR3 has 11 amino acids. Germline V gene data show CDR1 as MDHEN and CDR2 as SYDVKM. The V and J ends lost 5 bases and 8 bases respectively, with 8 bases between them. CDR3 DNA: TGTGCCAGCAGTCCCCCTCCTACGCAGTATTTT. Residues: CASSPPPTQYF.

The chain links TRBV7-9 to TRBJ2-2; no reliable D call. Per germline, CDR1 SEHNR and CDR2 FQNEAQ (reference sequence). The CDR3 has 13 residues. V dropped 4 bases and J dropped 1 base, with 4 bases sitting between them. CDR3 amino acids: CASSYGNTGELFF. The CDR3 bases are TGTGCCAGCAGCTACGGGAACACCGGGGAGCTGTTTTTT.

The chain couples TRBV28 to TRBJ2-7; no clear D. V lost 3 bases to trimming and J lost 3 bases, with 3 bases between them. Germline V gene data show CDR1 as MDHEN and CDR2 as SYDVKM. The CDR3 spans 11 residues. CDR3 loop: CASSFFYEQYF. The CDR3 coding sequence is TGTGCCAGCAGTTTCTTCTACGAGCAGTACTTC.

The V gene is TRBV12-3 or TRBV12-4, the J gene TRBJ2-2; D unresolved. This CDR3 comprises 12 residues. V dropped 8 bases and J dropped 5 bases, with 9 bases sitting between them. The CDR3 coding sequence is TGTGCCAGCTTAAAGGAGACCGGGGAGCTGTTTTTT. It codes for CASLKETGELFF.

This chain's CDR3 is CASSSRTGLNYGYTF. The CDR3 DNA reads as TGTGCCAGCAGTTCCCGGACAGGGCTTAACTATGGCTACACCTTC. The chain employs TRBV2 and TRBJ1-2; TRBD1 agrees at 8 bases. Germline values: CDR1 SNHLY, CDR2 FYNNEI. The length of the CDR3 is 15 residues. J gave up 1 base and V 5 bases, and 6 bases lay outside the gene matches. Combining the CDR3 with reference TRBV2 and TRBJ1-2 gives the whole variable domain EPEVTQTPSHQVTQMGQEVILRCVPISNHLYFYWYRQILGQKVEFLVSFYNNEISEKSEIFDDQFSVERPDGSNFTLKIRSTKLEDSAMYFCASSSRTGLNYGYTFGSGTRLTVV.

This clone was seen a handful of times. The chain combines TRBV4-3 with TRBJ1-2, with 7 bases lining up with TRBD1. This CDR3 is built from 14 residues. The V gene end was trimmed by 1 base and the J gene end by 4 bases; junction bases not matched to a gene: 3. Germline V gene data show CDR1 as LGHNA and CDR2 as YSLEER. The CDR3 region is CASSQVQGSYGYTF. The DNA for the CDR3 is TGCGCCAGCAGCCAAGTACAGGGGAGCTATGGCTACACCTTC.

The chain employs TRBV6-1 and TRBJ1-5; possibly TRBD1 for D (5 bases). The V end was cut by 1 base, the J end by 2 bases, with 12 bases between. The CDR3 length is 16 residues. CDR1 is MNHNS, CDR2 SASEGT, per germline. Written as DNA, the CDR3 is TGTGCCAGCAGTGAAGGGGGCGGAGTGGGCAATCAGCCCCAGCATTTT. Protein: CASSEGGGVGNQPQHF.

The chain recombines TRBV24-1 with TRBJ1-1; D is possibly TRBD1 (5 bases). Germline CDR1 KGHDR, CDR2 SFDVKD. This CDR3 contains 13 residues. V lost 5 bases to trimming and J lost 0 bases, with 6 bases between them. CDR3 bases: TGTGCCACCAGTGTGGGGGTGAACACTGAAGCTTTCTTT. It translates to CATSVGVNTEAFF.

V is TRBV21-1 and J is TRBJ1-6; no check of the table's D call, TRBD1, against the DNA was made. TRBV21-1 is marked as a pseudogene. This CDR3 region has 16 residues. The CDR3 spells CASSKGLAQGASPLHF. CDR3 nucleotide sequence: TGTGCCAGCAGCAAAGGTCTCGCCCAGGGGGCTTCACCCCTCCACTTT.

The chain combines TRBV9 with TRBJ1-3; D unclear. CDR3 length: 14 amino acids. The germline V gene encodes CDR1 SGDLS and CDR2 YYNGEE. Between the trimmed V and J ends, which lost 7 bases and 0 bases, there was a span of 11 bases. CDR3: CASGRSSSGNTIYF. Written as DNA, the CDR3 is TGTGCCAGCGGCAGATCGTCCTCTGGAAACACCATATATTTT.

This chain joins TRBV6-1 and TRBJ1-1; the match to TRBD1 covers 9 bases. This CDR3 is 14 amino acids long. The V and J ends lost 3 bases and 5 bases, in that order; junction bases with no gene match: 4. The germline CDR1 and CDR2 sequences are MNHNS and SASEGT. CDR3 DNA: TGTGCCAGCAGTGACCGACAGGGGGGGACTGAAGCTTTCTTT. Protein product: CASSDRQGGTEAFF.

The V gene is TRBV7-9, the J gene TRBJ2-7; 7 bases line up with TRBD2. Germline CDR1 SEHNR, CDR2 FQNEAQ (reference sequence). The V segment lost 2 bases and the J segment 2 bases; nucleotides outside the gene matches: 6. This CDR3 is built from 15 residues. The CDR3 sequence: CASSLPGEGTYEQYF. The CDR3, as DNA: TGTGCCAGCAGCTTACCCGGGGAGGGCACCTACGAGCAGTACTTC.

The V call is TRBV7-9, the J call TRBJ2-1; 8 bases match TRBD2. V was pared by 7 bases and J by 0 bases, with 8 bases of the junction left unmatched. Looked up from germline, CDR1 is SEHNR and CDR2 is FQNEAQ (reference sequence). The CDR3 covers 16 residues. The DNA for the CDR3 is TGTGCCAGCACCTCCCTCGGGGGGGTCTCCTACAATGAGCAGTTCTTC. Protein product: CASTSLGGVSYNEQFF.

This chain joins TRBV4-1 and TRBJ1-5; 8 nucleotides line up with TRBD1. V was pared by 1 base and J by 0 bases, with 5 bases of the junction left unmatched. The V gene's germline CDR1 is MGHRA and CDR2 YSYEKL. The length of the CDR3 is 17 residues. CDR3 residues: CASSQGLQGASNQPQHF. CDR3 in DNA: TGCGCCAGCAGCCAAGGTCTGCAGGGGGCTAGCAATCAGCCCCAGCATTTT.

The chain employs TRBV30 and TRBJ1-1; 7 bases map to TRBD1. The CDR3 is 15 amino acids. V was clipped by 7 bases and J by 3 bases; unmatched bases: 14. Per the germline V gene, CDR1 is GTSNPN and CDR2 is SVGIG (reference sequence). The CDR3 is CALGGRGLRYTEAFF. The CDR3 DNA reads as TGTGCCTTAGGGGGTAGGGGGCTAAGGTACACTGAAGCTTTCTTT. Combining the CDR3 with reference TRBV30 and TRBJ1-1 gives the whole variable domain SQTIHQWPATLVQPVGSPLSLECTVEGTSNPNLYWYRQAAGRGLQLLFYSVGIGQISSEVPQNLSASRPQDRQFILSSKKLLLSDSGFYLCALGGRGLRYTEAFFGQGTRLTVV.

This chain joins TRBV3-1 (or the pseudogene TRBV3-2) and TRBJ1-4; 7 bases match TRBD1. The junction had 8 bases not matched to a gene; V was cut back by 1 base and J by 3 bases. CDR3 length: 17 residues. Germline V gene data show CDR1 as LGHDT and CDR2 as YNNKEL (reference sequence). CDR3 coding DNA: TGTGCCAGCAGCCAAGTTCTACAGGGGTTCGCTAATGAAAAACTGTTTTTT. Translating gives CASSQVLQGFANEKLFF.

The V gene is TRBV5-1, the J gene TRBJ2-5; 7 bases map to TRBD1. CDR1 and CDR2 from the germline V gene are SGHRS and YFSETQ. The CDR3 consists of 15 residues. The trim removed 0 bases at V and 5 bases at J, leaving 7 bases unmatched. The CDR3 nucleotides are TGCGCCAGCAGCTTGGCGACAGGGCTGGTGGAGACCCAGTACTTC. It encodes CASSLATGLVETQYF.

The CDR3 loop reads CASSLVGDGSYEQYF. The CDR3 DNA reads TGTGCCAGCAGCTTAGTAGGGGACGGCTCCTACGAGCAGTACTTC. V and J are TRBV7-2 and TRBJ2-7; either TRBD1 or TRBD2 may supply D (5 bases each). Germline V gives CDR1 SGHTA, CDR2 FQGNSA. Trimming pared 1 base from V and 0 bases from J, leaving 10 bases between. The CDR3 has 15 residues.

This clone showed up just a few times. The chain combines TRBV19 with TRBJ1-2; D perhaps matches TRBD1 (6 bases). Germline CDR1 LNHDA, CDR2 SQIVND (reference sequence). V lost 5 bases to trimming and J lost 9 bases, with 16 bases between them. The CDR3 sequence is 13 residues long. The CDR3 here is CASSQQGGRSYTF. The CDR3 nucleotides read TGTGCCAGTAGTCAACAGGGCGGGAGGAGCTACACCTTC.

The J gene is TRBJ2-6, the V gene TRBV7-8, with a tentative D call TRBD1 (6 bases). V lost 2 bases, J lost 1 base, and 15 bases lay in between. The germline V gene encodes CDR1 SGHVS and CDR2 FQNEAQ. The CDR3 has 18 amino acids. The CDR3 DNA reads as TGTGCCAGCAGCTTAATGGGCAGGGGTAGGTCTGGGGCCAACGTCCTGACTTTC. Amino acids: CASSLMGRGRSGANVLTF.

The chain has TRBV2 and TRBJ1-6; D possibly corresponds to TRBD1 (6 bases). The germline V and J ends were trimmed by 6 bases and 5 bases, with 8 bases remaining between them. The CDR3 is 13 residues long. Germline lookup yields CDR1 SNHLY and CDR2 FYNNEI. The CDR3 sequence: CASRDSNNSPLHF. The CDR3 DNA sequence: TGTGCCAGCAGGGACAGTAATAATTCACCCCTCCACTTT.

This CDR3 is CASSPRQQPQHF. In DNA form, the CDR3 reads TGTGCCAGTAGTCCTCGGCAGCAGCCCCAGCATTTT. The chain couples TRBV19 to TRBJ1-5; D call uncertain. Germline V gene lookup returns CDR1 LNHDA and CDR2 SQIVND (reference sequence). The CDR3 is made up of 12 amino acids. V was shortened by 5 bases and J by 7 bases, with 9 bases between the two germline ends.

The rearrangement links TRBV11-2 to TRBJ2-3; 11 bases are a match to TRBD2. V was pared by 3 bases and J by 2 bases, with 7 bases of the junction left unmatched. This CDR3 contains 17 residues. Germline values: CDR1 SGHAT, CDR2 FQNNGV. CDR3 coding DNA: TGTGCCAGCAGCTTCAAACCTAGCGGGGGGAACACAGATACGCAGTATTTT. Translated, it gives CASSFKPSGGNTDTQYF.

This chain uses TRBV4-3 with TRBJ1-4; D is unresolved. Germline V lookup: CDR1 LGHNA, CDR2 YSLEER. The CDR3 has 16 residues. Between the trimmed V and J ends, which lost 4 bases and 4 bases, there was a span of 16 bases. The CDR3 loop reads CASSPQVQSNNEKLFF. CDR3 DNA sequence: TGCGCCAGCAGCCCCCAGGTCCAGAGCAATAATGAAAAACTGTTTTTT.